Following are 5 T cell receptor beta chains from one sample sequenced in a study of T cell clones after liver transplantation. Profiled with immunoSEQ multiplex PCR; TCRdb holds only in-frame clones, not every one. The sample has roughly 19,000 clones; 75% to 90% are singletons. Sample: CD8+ T cells from blood, taken 45 to 46 months after liver transplant. The receptors come from a human patient who received a liver transplant. Some T cells may be graft donor cells.

The J gene is TRBJ1-3, the V gene TRBV19; D unclear. Trimming left V 3 bases short and J 2 bases short, with 11 bases between. Germline V gene lookup returns CDR1 LNHDA and CDR2 SQIVND (reference sequence). The CDR3 length is 15 residues. CDR3: CASSIPRQAGNTIYF. CDR3 nucleotide sequence: TGTGCCAGTAGTATCCCCCGGCAGGCTGGAAACACCATATATTTT.

The chain employs TRBV11-2 and TRBJ1-5; D unresolved. Trimming took off 2 bases at V and 4 bases at J, with 15 bases between the two ends. The CDR3 runs 16 residues. Germline-derived CDR1 and CDR2 are SGHAT and FQNNGV. The CDR3 spells CASSLSQHGVNQPQHF. CDR3 nucleotide sequence: TGTGCCAGCAGCTTATCCCAGCATGGGGTGAATCAGCCCCAGCATTTT.

The rearrangement links TRBV9 to TRBJ1-1, with D unclear. Trimming removed 3 bases at V and 0 bases at J, with 6 bases between. The CDR3 totals 13 residues. Germline V CDR1 and CDR2: SGDLS, YYNGEE. The CDR3 protein is CASSEALNTEAFF. CDR3 nucleotides: TGTGCCAGCAGCGAGGCCCTGAACACTGAAGCTTTCTTT.

The chain uses TRBV4-1 and TRBJ1-5, with TRBD1 matching 9 bases. The V and J ends lost 4 bases and 4 bases, in that order; junction bases with no gene match: 2. The germline gives CDR1 MGHRA, CDR2 YSYEKL. The CDR3 has 14 amino acids. The CDR3 loop reads CASSPDRGNQPQHF. The CDR3 DNA reads as TGCGCCAGCAGCCCGGACAGGGGTAATCAGCCCCAGCATTTT.

The CDR3: CASSQDGKQGNIQYF. The CDR3, as DNA: TGCGCCAGCAGCCAAGATGGGAAACAAGGGAACATTCAGTACTTC. This sequence joins TRBV4-3 and TRBJ2-4; D gene ambiguous. The CDR3 totals 15 residues. Trimming removed 0 bases from V and 7 bases from J, with 13 bases in between. CDR1 is LGHNA and CDR2 is YSLEER in the germline V gene.